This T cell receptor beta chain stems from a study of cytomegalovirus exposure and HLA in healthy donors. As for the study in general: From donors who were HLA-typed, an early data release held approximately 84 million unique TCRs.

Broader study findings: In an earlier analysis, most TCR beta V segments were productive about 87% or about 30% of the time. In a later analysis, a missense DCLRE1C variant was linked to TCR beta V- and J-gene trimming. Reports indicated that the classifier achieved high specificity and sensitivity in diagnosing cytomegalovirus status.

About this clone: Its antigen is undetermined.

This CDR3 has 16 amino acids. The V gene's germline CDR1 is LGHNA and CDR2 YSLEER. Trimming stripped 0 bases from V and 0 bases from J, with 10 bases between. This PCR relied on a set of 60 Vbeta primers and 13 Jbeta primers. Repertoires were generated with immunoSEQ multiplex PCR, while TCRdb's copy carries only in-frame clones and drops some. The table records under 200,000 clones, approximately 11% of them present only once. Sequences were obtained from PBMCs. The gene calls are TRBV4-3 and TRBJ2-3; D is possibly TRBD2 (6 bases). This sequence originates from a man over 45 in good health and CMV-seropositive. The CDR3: CASSQEGGPSTDTQYF. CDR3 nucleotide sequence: TGCGCCAGCAGCCAAGAGGGAGGACCGAGCACAGATACGCAGTATTTT.